This T cell receptor beta chain appears in the sequencing data of a study of early T cells in non-severe SARS-CoV-2 infection. Study-wide background: From unsorted whole blood, bulk RNA was sequenced, and the chains remained unpaired. Study-level points and caveats: Using VDJdb, the matching emphasized anti-spike CD8 responses while missing private and CD4 specificities.

This clonotype showed up many times. Its antigen is unknown. Attachment of unique molecular identifiers to individual cDNA molecules was performed. MiXCR was run by TCRdb on the 5' RACE reads, yielding one entry per CDR3 protein. Among tens of thousands of distinct CDR3 sequences listed, approximately 12% were seen once. This sequence was found in an adult who was a healthcare worker with PCR-confirmed SARS-CoV-2 infection or an uninfected control (not recorded which). Sequenced input: whole blood.

The CDR3 region has the DNA TGTGCCAGCAGCCGTCGGGGGGCCCGTAGCACTGAAGCTTTCTTT. Translated, it gives CASSRRGARSTEAFF. The chain combines TRBV5-4 with TRBJ1-1; perhaps TRBD1 as D (6 bases). There are 15 residues in the CDR3. Germline V lookup: CDR1 SGHNT, CDR2 YYREEE (reference sequence). V lost 4 bases to trimming and J lost 4 bases, with 17 bases between them.